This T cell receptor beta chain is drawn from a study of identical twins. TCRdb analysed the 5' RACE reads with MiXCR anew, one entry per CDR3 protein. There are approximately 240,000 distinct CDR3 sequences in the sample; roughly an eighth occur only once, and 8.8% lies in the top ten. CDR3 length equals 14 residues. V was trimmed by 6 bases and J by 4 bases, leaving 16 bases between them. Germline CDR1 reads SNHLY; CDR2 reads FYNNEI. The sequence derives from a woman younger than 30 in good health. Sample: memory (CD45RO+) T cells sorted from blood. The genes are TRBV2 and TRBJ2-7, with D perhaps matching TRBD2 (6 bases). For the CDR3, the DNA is TGTGCCAGCAGGGGACGGGAGAAAACATACGAGCAGTACTTC. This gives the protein CASRGREKTYEQYF.